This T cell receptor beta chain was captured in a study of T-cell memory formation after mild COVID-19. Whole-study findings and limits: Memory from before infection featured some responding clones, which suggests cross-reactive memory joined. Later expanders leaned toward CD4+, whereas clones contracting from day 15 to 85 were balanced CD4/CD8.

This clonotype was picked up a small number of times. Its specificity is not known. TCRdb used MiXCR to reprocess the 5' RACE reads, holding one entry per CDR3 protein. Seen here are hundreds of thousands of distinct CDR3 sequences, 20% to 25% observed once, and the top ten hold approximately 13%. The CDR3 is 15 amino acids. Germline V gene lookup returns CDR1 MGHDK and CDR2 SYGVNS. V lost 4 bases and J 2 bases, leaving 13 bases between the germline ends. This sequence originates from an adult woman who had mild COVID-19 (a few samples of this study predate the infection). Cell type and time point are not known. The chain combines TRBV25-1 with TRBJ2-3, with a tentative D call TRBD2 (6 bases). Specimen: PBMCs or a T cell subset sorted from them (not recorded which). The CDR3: CASSAHGGPTDTQYF. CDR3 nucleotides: TGTGCCAGCAGTGCTCACGGGGGTCCCACAGATACGCAGTATTTT.